This TCR beta chain was documented in a study of T-cell memory formation after mild COVID-19. Looking at the study overall: Most TCR clusters belonged to a single donor.

Trimming shortened V by 6 bases and J by 3 bases, and 11 bases separated the two germline ends. Germline V lookup: CDR1 SGHAT, CDR2 FQNNGV. The CDR3 consists of 13 residues. This clonotype was seen many times. Its specificity is unknown. TCRdb re-called the 5' RACE reads through MiXCR, storing one row per CDR3 protein. The sample shows fewer than 400,000 distinct CDR3 sequences, 10% to 15% of them seen only once. Whole-study findings and limits: Clones that contracted from day 15 to 85 were balanced CD4/CD8, while later expanders leaned CD4+. Shrinking CD4+ clones were chiefly CM and EM; CD8+ ones were chiefly EMRA.

V and J are TRBV11-2 and TRBJ1-1, with a weak D call TRBD1 (5 bases). The TCR originated in a man younger than 30 who had mild COVID-19 (a few samples of this study predate the infection). Cell type and time point are not known. The sequencing input was PBMCs or a T cell subset sorted from them (not recorded which). The CDR3 protein is CASSFRVDTEAFF. As DNA, the CDR3 is TGTGCCAGCAGTTTCAGGGTGGACACTGAAGCTTTCTTT.